A single TCR beta chain is shown here with its context. Its cognate antigen is unknown. The V gene's germline CDR1 is SNHLY and CDR2 FYNNEI. The CDR3 loop spans 14 amino acids. Hyperthyroidism in these 18- to 65-year-old patients was newly diagnosed, lasting under 2 months. Beta-chain TCR CDR3 regions were amplified from RNA transcripts. The first round was an RT-PCR with HTBI primers, and the second round was a multiplex PCR. One entry per CDR3 protein, called by TCRdb with MiXCR from the multiplex PCR reads. The sample has more than 1,000,000 distinct CDR3 sequences; 35% to 45% are singletons. The source of the sample is a study of Graves' ophthalmopathy and Graves' hyperthyroidism. The study's findings and limits: Researchers report that a 13-signature model separated ophthalmopathy from stable hyperthyroidism, posting around 86% sensitivity and about 82% specificity. Blood contained most expanded thyroid clonotypes exceeding 0.001 frequency.

The sample consisted of peripheral blood or thyroid tissue (not recorded which). The clonotype was recovered from an adult man with Graves' hyperthyroidism. The chain joins TRBV2 to TRBJ2-5; TRBD1 aligns across 9 bases. The J call may be incorrect, as the DNA end agrees better with TRBJ2-1. In DNA, the CDR3 is TGTGCCAGCAGTGCGGGACAGGGACACAATGAGCAGTTCTTC. It is translated as CASSAGQGHNEQFF.